This T cell receptor beta chain was obtained from a study of T cell responses to AZD1222 COVID-19 vaccine. TCRdb's table, derived via immunoSEQ multiplex PCR, lists solely in-frame clones and lacks some. Among some 190,000 clones listed, around 90% were seen once. Study results and limitations: Only 5 or 6 individuals given AZD1222 were seropositive at baseline. Among spike-specific TCRs, nearly half reportedly target unmutated variant regions.

About this clone itself: Its cognate antigen is unknown.

With 5 bases removed from V and 12 bases from J, the gap between germline ends came to 14 bases. This CDR3 comprises 12 residues. Per the germline V gene, CDR1 is SGHDT and CDR2 is YYEEEE. The sample consisted of peripheral blood, taken 28 days after the second AZD1222 dose. This clonotype was sampled from an adult who received the AZD1222 COVID-19 vaccine. The rearrangement links TRBV5-6 to TRBJ1-4; D is unclear. The CDR3 nucleotides read TGTGCCAGCAGTCCCGGGAGGAGGGAACTGTTTTTT. Translation gives CASSPGRRELFF.